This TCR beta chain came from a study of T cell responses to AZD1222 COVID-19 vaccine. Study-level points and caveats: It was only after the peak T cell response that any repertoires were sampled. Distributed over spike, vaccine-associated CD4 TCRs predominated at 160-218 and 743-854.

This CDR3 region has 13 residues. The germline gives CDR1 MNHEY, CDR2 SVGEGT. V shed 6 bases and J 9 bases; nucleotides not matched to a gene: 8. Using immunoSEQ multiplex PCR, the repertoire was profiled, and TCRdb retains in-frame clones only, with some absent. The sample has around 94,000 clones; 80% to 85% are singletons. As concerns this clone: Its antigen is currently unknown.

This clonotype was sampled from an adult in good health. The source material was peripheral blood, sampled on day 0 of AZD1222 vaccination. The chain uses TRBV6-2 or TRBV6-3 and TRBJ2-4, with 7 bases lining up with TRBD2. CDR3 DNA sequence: TGTGCCAGCAGCGGGAGGACGGGTAGCATTCAGTACTTC. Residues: CASSGRTGSIQYF.